A few counts support the clone carrying this TCR beta chain. Profiling relied on immunoSEQ multiplex PCR, and the TCRdb table lists in-frame clones only, not all of them. Of over 2 million clones listed, 85% to 95% are singletons. This entry belongs to a study of shared clonotypes between healthy human individuals. The receptor was derived from a man aged 18-30 years in good health. Sequenced: naive CD4+ T cells sorted from blood. As for subset: CD45RA+ positively selected.

The CDR3 protein is CASSPEGLGYGYTF. The CDR3 DNA follows: TGTGCCAGCAGCCCCGAGGGATTAGGCTATGGCTACACCTTC. The chain recombines TRBV7-2 with TRBJ1-2; no firm D call. Germline V gene data show CDR1 as SGHTA and CDR2 as FQGNSA. Trimming pared 5 bases from V and 4 bases from J, leaving 14 bases between. This CDR3 has 14 amino acids.